The 6 T cell receptor beta chains below all came from one sample that was sequenced in a study of blood T cell repertoires in COVID-19. Profiling relied on immunoSEQ multiplex PCR, and the TCRdb table lists in-frame clones only, not all of them. The sample lists 95,000 to 110,000 clones, roughly 90% seen once, with nearly 5% in the top ten. Specimen: peripheral blood. The receptor set was obtained from a man aged 35-49 years with active or convalescent COVID-19.

The V and J genes are TRBV28 and TRBJ1-2, with D perhaps TRBD1 (5 bases). CDR1 is MDHEN, CDR2 SYDVKM, per germline. The CDR3 is made up of 14 amino acids. V lost 3 bases and J lost 8, with 16 bases in between. The CDR3 loop reads CASSFGWSGNGYTF. The CDR3 DNA follows: TGTGCCAGCAGTTTCGGTTGGTCAGGGAACGGCTACACCTTC.

The V call is TRBV28, the J call TRBJ2-3; 10 nucleotides match TRBD1. This CDR3 comprises 17 residues. Germline V lookup: CDR1 MDHEN, CDR2 SYDVKM. V shed 4 bases and J 3 bases; nucleotides not matched to a gene: 10. The CDR3 reads CASSSERTGGYTDTQYF. The CDR3 DNA follows: TGTGCCAGCAGTTCTGAAAGGACAGGGGGATATACAGATACGCAGTATTTT.

This chain connects TRBV7-3 to TRBJ2-1; TRBD2 might be the D (6 bases). Germline assignment: CDR1 SGHTA and CDR2 FQGTGA. Trimming removed 6 bases at V and 9 bases at J, with 21 bases between. The CDR3 length is 15 residues. CDR3 nucleotides: TGTGCCAGCAGGTTTCGGTTTGTGGGAGGAAGTGAGCAGTTCTTC. Translated, it gives CASRFRFVGGSEQFF.

V and J are TRBV18 and TRBJ1-1; 8 bases line up with TRBD1. J lost 6 bases, V lost 2 bases, and 11 bases had no gene match. Germline-derived CDR1 and CDR2 are KGHSH and LQKENI. This CDR3 spans 16 amino acids. As DNA, the CDR3 is TGTGCCAGCTCACCAGTGAGTGGCCAGGGGGCTGCTGAAGCTTTCTTT. Its protein product is CASSPVSGQGAAEAFF. The whole variable domain, filled in from reference TRBV18 and TRBJ1-1, reads NAGVMQNPRHLVRRRGQEARLRCSPMKGHSHVYWYRQLPEEGLKFMVYLQKENIIDESGMPKERFSAEFPKEGPSILRIQQVVRGDSAAYFCASSPVSGQGAAEAFFGQGTRLTVV.

The rearrangement links TRBV19 to TRBJ2-2; TRBD1 matches at 7 bases. J lost 4 bases, V lost 3 bases, and 5 bases had no gene match. CDR1 and CDR2 from the germline V gene are LNHDA and SQIVND (reference sequence). This CDR3 comprises 15 residues. CDR3 sequence (DNA): TGTGCCAGTAGTATGAACTCAGGGGGCACCGGGGAGCTGTTTTTT. Its protein is CASSMNSGGTGELFF.

V and J are TRBV18 and TRBJ2-6; TRBD1 matches 9 bases. CDR1 and CDR2 from the germline V gene are KGHSH and LQKENI. V trimming: 4 bases; J trimming: 0 bases; junction bases outside the gene matches: 13. The CDR3 is 20 residues long. CDR3 sequence reads: CASSLLAPGTGLSGANVLTF. CDR3 sequence (DNA): TGTGCCAGCTCACTACTGGCTCCCGGGACAGGGCTCTCTGGGGCCAACGTCCTGACTTTC.